The next 9 T cell receptor beta chains were all read from a single sample in a study of cytomegalovirus exposure and HLA in healthy donors (dated by TCRdb to the late 2010s). Library prep was done by the immunoSEQ multiplex PCR assay. TCRdb limited this immuneACCESS table to in-frame rearrangements with V and J called. A share of clones is missing; checked studies link under half to unresolved V genes, and the rest is unexplained. The sample table holds approximately 73,000 clones, of which approximately 96% were seen once. The leading ten clones occupy roughly 3.3% of the sample. Sequenced input: PBMCs. These receptors were collected from a man aged 18-30 years in good health and CMV-seronegative.

The chain recombines TRBV10-3 with TRBJ1-1, with D perhaps TRBD1 (5 bases). This CDR3 is 13 amino acids long. Germline-derived CDR1 and CDR2 are ENHRY and SYGVKD. The germline V and J ends were trimmed by 11 bases and 0 bases, with 13 bases remaining between them. This chain's CDR3 is CAAGGELNTEAFF. In DNA, the CDR3 is TGTGCCGCCGGGGGGGAACTGAACACTGAAGCTTTCTTT.

This chain connects TRBV5-1 to TRBJ2-2, with D hard to call. This CDR3 has 12 residues. Germline loops: CDR1 SGHRS, CDR2 YFSETQ. Between the trimmed V and J ends, which lost 3 bases and 3 bases, there was a span of 3 bases. The CDR3 DNA follows: TGCGCCAGCAGCTCTTACACCGGGGAGCTGTTTTTT. Translating gives CASSSYTGELFF.

The chain joins TRBV5-4 to TRBJ2-5, with a possible D match to TRBD1 (6 bases). The germline CDR1 and CDR2 sequences are SGHNT and YYREEE (reference sequence). The length of the CDR3 is 15 residues. V lost 3 bases and J lost 4, with 16 bases in between. The CDR3 DNA reads as TGTGCCAGCAGCTCCCCCCAGGGGCCCCCAGAGACCCAGTACTTC. Translated, it gives CASSSPQGPPETQYF.

This clone showed up just once. In DNA, the CDR3 is TGTGCCAGCAGCTTGGACAGGGGGCTTGGCTACACCTTC. Translated, it gives CASSLDRGLGYTF. This sequence joins TRBV11-3 and TRBJ1-2, with 11 nucleotides matching TRBD1. With V trimmed by 3 bases and J by 7 bases, 1 base remained unmatched. Germline values: CDR1 SGHNT, CDR2 YENEEA. The CDR3 is 13 residues long.

The V call is TRBV5-5, the J call TRBJ2-7; tentatively, D is TRBD2 (5 bases). The CDR3 consists of 15 residues. Germline-derived CDR1 and CDR2 are SGHKS and YYEKEE (reference sequence). The ends were cut back, 4 bases at V and 1 base at J, with 15 bases in the middle. For the CDR3, the DNA is TGTGCCAGCAGCCGCGACTACCCGGTATCCTACGAGCAGTACTTC. Translating it yields CASSRDYPVSYEQYF.

The rearrangement joins TRBV7-9 to TRBJ1-2; D ambiguous. CDR1 and CDR2 (germline): SEHNR, FQNEAQ (reference sequence). V shed 3 bases and J shed 7 bases, with 12 bases lying between them. The CDR3 has 13 residues. The CDR3 DNA is TGTGCCAGCAGCTTTGACCCCGGAGGTGGCTACACCTTC. Its protein is CASSFDPGGGYTF.

The rearrangement joins TRBV4-1 to TRBJ2-3; 7 bases agree with TRBD2. V was pared by 3 bases and J by 0 bases, with 9 bases of the junction left unmatched. The CDR3 is 17 amino acids. CDR1 is MGHRA and CDR2 is YSYEKL in the germline V gene. The CDR3 spells CASSHGSSGTSTDTQYF. The CDR3 DNA is TGCGCCAGCAGCCACGGATCTAGCGGAACTAGCACAGATACGCAGTATTTT.

This chain connects TRBV5-1 to TRBJ2-5; 10 nucleotides agree with TRBD2. The CDR3 has 17 residues. The germline V gene encodes CDR1 SGHRS and CDR2 YFSETQ. J lost 2 bases, V lost 3 bases, and 10 bases had no gene match. This CDR3 is CASSSRIAGGTQETQYF. CDR3 sequence (DNA): TGCGCCAGCAGCTCACGAATAGCGGGGGGCACACAAGAGACCCAGTACTTC.

This rearrangement joins TRBV28 to TRBJ1-2, with TRBD1 matching 7 bases. This CDR3 contains 16 residues. V lost 5 bases, J lost 3 bases, and 12 bases stayed unmatched. Germline V gives CDR1 MDHEN, CDR2 SYDVKM. CDR3 region: CASSKRLSTGDYGYTF. DNA of the CDR3: TGTGCCAGCAGTAAACGTCTTTCTACAGGGGACTATGGCTACACCTTC.